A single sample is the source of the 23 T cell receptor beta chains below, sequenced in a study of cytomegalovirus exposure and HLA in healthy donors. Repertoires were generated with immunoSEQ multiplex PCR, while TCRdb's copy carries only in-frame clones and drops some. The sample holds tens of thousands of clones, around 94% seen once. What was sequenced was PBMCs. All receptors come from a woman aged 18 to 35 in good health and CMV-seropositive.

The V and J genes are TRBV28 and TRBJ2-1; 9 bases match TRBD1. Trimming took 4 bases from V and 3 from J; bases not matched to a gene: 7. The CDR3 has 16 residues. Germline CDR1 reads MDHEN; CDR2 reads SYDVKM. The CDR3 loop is CASSSRTGAVYNEQFF. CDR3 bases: TGTGCCAGCAGTTCACGGACAGGGGCGGTCTACAATGAGCAGTTCTTC.

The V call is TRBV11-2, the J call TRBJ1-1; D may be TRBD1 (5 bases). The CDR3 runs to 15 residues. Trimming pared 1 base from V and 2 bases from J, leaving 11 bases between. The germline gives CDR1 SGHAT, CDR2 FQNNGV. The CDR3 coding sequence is TGTGCCAGCAGCTTAGTTAGGGGCCTTAACACTGAAGCTTTCTTT. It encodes CASSLVRGLNTEAFF.

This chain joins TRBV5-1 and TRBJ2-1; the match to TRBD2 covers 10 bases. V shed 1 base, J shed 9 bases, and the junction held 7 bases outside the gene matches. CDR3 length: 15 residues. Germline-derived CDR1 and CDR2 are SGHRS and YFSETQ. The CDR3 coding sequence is TGCGCCAGCAGCTTGATCCTAGCGGGAGCGGGTGAGCAGTTCTTC. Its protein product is CASSLILAGAGEQFF.

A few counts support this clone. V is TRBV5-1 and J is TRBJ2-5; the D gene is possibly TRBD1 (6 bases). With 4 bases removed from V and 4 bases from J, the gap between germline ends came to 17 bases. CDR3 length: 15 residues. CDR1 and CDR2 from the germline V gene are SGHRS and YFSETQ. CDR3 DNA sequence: TGCGCCAGCAGCCGAGGGACATCGATATTAGAGACCCAGTACTTC. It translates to CASSRGTSILETQYF.

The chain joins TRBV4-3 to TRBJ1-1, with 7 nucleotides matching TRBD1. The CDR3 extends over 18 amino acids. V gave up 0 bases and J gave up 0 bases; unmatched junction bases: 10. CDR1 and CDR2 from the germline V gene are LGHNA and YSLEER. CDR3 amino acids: CASSQDWAGGPMNTEAFF. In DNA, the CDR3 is TGCGCCAGCAGCCAAGATTGGGCAGGGGGACCAATGAACACTGAAGCTTTCTTT.

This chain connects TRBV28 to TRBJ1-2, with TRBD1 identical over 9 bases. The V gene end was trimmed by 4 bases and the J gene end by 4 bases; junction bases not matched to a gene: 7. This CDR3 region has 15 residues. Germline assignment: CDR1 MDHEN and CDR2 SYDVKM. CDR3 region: CASSSGQGTSYGYTF. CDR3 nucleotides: TGTGCCAGCAGTTCGGGACAGGGAACCTCCTATGGCTACACCTTC.

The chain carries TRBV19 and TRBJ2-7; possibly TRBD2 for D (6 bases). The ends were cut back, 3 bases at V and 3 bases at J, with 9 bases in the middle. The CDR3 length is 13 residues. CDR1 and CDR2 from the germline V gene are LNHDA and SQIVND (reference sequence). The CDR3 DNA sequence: TGTGCCAGTAGTATGCGGCGGGGCTACGAGCAGTACTTC. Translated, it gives CASSMRRGYEQYF.

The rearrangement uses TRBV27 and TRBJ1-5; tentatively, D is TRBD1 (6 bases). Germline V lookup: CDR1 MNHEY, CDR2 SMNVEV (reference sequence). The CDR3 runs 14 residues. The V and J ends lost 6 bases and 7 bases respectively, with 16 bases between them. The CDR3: CASRPGQLGQPQHF. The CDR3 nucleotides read TGTGCCAGCAGGCCGGGACAACTTGGACAGCCCCAGCATTTT.

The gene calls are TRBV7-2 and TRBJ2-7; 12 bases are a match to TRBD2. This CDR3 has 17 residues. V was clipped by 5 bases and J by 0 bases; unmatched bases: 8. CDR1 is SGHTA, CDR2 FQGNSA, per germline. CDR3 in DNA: TGTGCCAGCAGCCCCACCCTGACTAGCGGGAGCTCCTACGAGCAGTACTTC. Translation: CASSPTLTSGSSYEQYF.

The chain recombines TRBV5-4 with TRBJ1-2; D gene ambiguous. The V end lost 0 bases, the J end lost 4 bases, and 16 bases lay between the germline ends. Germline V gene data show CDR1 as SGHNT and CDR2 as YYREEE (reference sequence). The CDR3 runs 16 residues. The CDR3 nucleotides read TGTGCCAGCAGCTTGGCCCGCGGGAGCCCTGGCTATGGCTACACCTTC. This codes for CASSLARGSPGYGYTF. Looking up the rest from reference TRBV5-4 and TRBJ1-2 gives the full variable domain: ETGVTQSPTHLIKTRGQQVTLRCSSQSGHNTVSWYQQALGQGPQFIFQYYREEENGRGNFPPRFSGLQFPNYSSELNVNALELDDSALYLCASSLARGSPGYGYTFGSGTRLTVV.

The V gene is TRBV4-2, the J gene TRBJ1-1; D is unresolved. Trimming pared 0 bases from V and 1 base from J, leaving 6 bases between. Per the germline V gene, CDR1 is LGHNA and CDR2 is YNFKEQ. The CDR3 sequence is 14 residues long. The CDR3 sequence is CASSQEGGNTEAFF. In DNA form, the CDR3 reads TGTGCCAGCAGCCAAGAGGGAGGGAACACTGAAGCTTTCTTT.

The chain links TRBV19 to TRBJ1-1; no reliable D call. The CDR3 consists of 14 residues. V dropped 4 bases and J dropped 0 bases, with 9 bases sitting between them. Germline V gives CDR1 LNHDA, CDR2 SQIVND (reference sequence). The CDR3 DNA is TGTGCCAGTAGTAGCGGCGGTTTGAACACTGAAGCTTTCTTT. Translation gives CASSSGGLNTEAFF. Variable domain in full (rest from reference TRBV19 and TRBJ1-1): DGGITQSPKYLFRKEGQNVTLSCEQNLNHDAMYWYRQDPGQGLRLIYYSQIVNDFQKGDIAEGYSVSREKKESFPLTVTSAQKNPTAFYLCASSSGGLNTEAFFGQGTRLTVV.

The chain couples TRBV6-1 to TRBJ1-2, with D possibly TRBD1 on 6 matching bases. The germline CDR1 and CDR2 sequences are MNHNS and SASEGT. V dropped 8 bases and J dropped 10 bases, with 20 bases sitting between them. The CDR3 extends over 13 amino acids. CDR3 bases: TGTGCCAGCTCTGCTCTTGCAGGGGCCGCCTACACCTTC. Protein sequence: CASSALAGAAYTF.

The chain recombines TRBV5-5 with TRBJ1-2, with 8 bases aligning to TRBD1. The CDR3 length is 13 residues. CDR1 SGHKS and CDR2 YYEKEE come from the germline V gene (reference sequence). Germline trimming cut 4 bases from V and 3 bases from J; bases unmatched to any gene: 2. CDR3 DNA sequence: TGTGCCAGCAGCCCGGGACAGGACTATGGCTACACCTTC. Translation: CASSPGQDYGYTF.

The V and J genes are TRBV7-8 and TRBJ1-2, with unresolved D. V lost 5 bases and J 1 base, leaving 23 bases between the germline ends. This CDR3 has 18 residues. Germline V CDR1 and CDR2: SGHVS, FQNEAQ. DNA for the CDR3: TGTGCCAGCAGCCCGAGCGGACGTCTGACCGTGGTTAACTATGGCTACACCTTC. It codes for CASSPSGRLTVVNYGYTF.

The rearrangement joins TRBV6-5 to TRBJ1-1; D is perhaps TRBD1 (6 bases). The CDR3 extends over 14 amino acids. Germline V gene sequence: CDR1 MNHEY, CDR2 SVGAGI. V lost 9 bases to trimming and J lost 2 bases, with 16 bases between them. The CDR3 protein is CASYRASGNTEAFF. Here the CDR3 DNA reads TGTGCCAGTTACAGGGCAAGTGGCAACACTGAAGCTTTCTTT.

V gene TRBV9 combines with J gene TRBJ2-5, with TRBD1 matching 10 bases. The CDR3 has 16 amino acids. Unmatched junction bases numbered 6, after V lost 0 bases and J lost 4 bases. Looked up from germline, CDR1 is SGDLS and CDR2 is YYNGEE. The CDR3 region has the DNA TGTGCCAGCAGCGTAGAAGGACAGGGGGTCGGAGAGACCCAGTACTTC. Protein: CASSVEGQGVGETQYF.

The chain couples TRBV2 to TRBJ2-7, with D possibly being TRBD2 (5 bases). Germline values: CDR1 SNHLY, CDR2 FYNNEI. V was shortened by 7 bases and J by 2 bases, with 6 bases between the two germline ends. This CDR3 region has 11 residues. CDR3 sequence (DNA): TGTGCCAGCACGGGGACCTACGAGCAGTACTTC. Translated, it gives CASTGTYEQYF.

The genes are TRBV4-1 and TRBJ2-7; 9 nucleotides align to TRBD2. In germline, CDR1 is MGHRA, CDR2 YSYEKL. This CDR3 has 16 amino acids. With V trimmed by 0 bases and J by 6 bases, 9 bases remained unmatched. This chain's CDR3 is CASSQESASGVGEQYF. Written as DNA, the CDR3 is TGCGCCAGCAGCCAAGAATCGGCTAGCGGGGTCGGCGAGCAGTACTTC.

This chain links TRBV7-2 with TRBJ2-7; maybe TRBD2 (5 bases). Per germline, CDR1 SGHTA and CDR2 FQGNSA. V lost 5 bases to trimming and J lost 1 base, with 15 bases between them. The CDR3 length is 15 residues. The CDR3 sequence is CASSLRTGISYEQYF. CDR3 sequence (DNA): TGTGCCAGCAGCCTGAGGACGGGAATTTCCTACGAGCAGTACTTC.

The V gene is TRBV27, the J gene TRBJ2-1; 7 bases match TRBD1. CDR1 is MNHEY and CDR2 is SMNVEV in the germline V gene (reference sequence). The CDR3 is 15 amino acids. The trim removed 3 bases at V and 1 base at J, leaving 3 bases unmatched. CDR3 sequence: CASSLGRGSYNEQFF. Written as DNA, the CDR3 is TGTGCCAGCAGTTTGGGCAGGGGGTCCTACAATGAGCAGTTCTTC.

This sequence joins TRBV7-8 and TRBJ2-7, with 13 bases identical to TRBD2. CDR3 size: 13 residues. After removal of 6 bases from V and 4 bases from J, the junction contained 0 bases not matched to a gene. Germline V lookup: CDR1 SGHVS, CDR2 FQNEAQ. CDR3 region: CASRTSGRYEQYF. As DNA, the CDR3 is TGTGCCAGCAGGACTAGCGGGAGGTACGAGCAGTACTTC.

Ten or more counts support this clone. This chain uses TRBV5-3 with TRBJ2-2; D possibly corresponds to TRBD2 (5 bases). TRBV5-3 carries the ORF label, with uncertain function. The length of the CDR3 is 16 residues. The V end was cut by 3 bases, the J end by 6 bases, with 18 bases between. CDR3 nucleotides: TGTGCCAGAAGCTCGAGGGCAGGCATTTGGTCCGGGGAGCTGTTTTTT. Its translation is CARSSRAGIWSGELFF.